This TCR beta chain appears in the sequencing data of a study of T-cell memory formation after mild COVID-19 (dated by TCRdb to about 2021). Some background on the complete study: Most TCR sequence clusters were specific to one of the two donors. The cohort was made up of two young adult volunteers, one female and one male, who were previously healthy. Longitudinal TCRalpha and TCRbeta repertoire sequencing tracked T-cell clones expanding and contracting after mild COVID-19 in two donors. The study at large found these results: The study included only a couple of mild cases, and larger cohorts that include severe cases with pre-infection samples were judged to be necessary. SARS-CoV-2 specificity was not confirmed for the second-wave clones peaking on day 37. Contracting CD4+ clones appeared mostly in the CM and EM memory subsets, whereas CD8+ clones were enriched in EMRA. Clones that contracted from day 15 to 85 showed balanced CD4/CD8 phenotypes, whereas a second wave of clones that expanded from day 15 to 37 leaned towards CD4+. Some responding clones were found in pre-infection memory, which suggests that pre-existing cross-reactive memory T cells took part in the SARS-CoV-2 response.

Cut back by 4 bases and 8 bases, the V and J ends lie 15 bases apart. The CDR3 goes from the cysteine to the phenylalanine over 13 residues. The retained sequence is limited to the CDR3, 39 bases, with the frame set at the first base. CDR1 is given as SQVTM and CDR2 as ANQGSEA, both from the germline V gene. A note on this clonotype: Its antigen remains undetermined. Within one base of it there is no much larger clone, and no base qualities were kept.

TCRdb names Illumina NovaSeq 6000 as the instrument used. Using 5'RACE with constant-segment primers, TCRalpha and TCRbeta cDNA libraries were constructed, with sample barcodes and unique molecular identifiers added in the process. RNA was extracted from every sample with Trizol reagent. Library amplification was performed in two PCR steps, and a second sample barcode and Illumina TruSeq adapters were introduced in the second step. The libraries were sequenced on an Illumina NovaSeq using 2 x 150 bp paired-end reads. As for how the authors treated the data: Reads were demultiplexed and collapsed into UMI-guided consensus sequences with migec v1.2.7. Using mixcr v2.1.11, UMI consensuses were aligned to TRA and TRB V and J templates and then assembled into clonotypes. Clonotypes were classified as expanded or contracted when called significant by both edgeR and NoisET, with noise models trained on biological replicates. For edgeR calls, a false discovery rate-adjusted p below 0.01 and a log2 fold-change threshold of 1 were applied. As an exploratory analysis of dynamics, PCA with hierarchical clustering was applied to max-normalized trajectories of the 1000 most abundant clonotypes. Separately sequenced CD4+ and CD8+ repertoires were used to assign the CD4 or CD8 phenotype of responding clones. TCRdb handled the public reads itself, with Q25 trimming in fastp and clone calling in MiXCR, and kept productive beta chains. CDR3 protein duplicates are merged, each entry listing the most common genes and DNA. These V and J calls originate from TCRdb's pipeline instead of the authors' own analysis. In this sample the table shows approximately 170,000 distinct CDR3 sequences, over 10% of which occur a single time. Approximately 3.4% of the sample comes from the top ten.

Ficoll-Paque density gradient centrifugation was used to isolate PBMCs. The sample consisted of PBMCs or a T cell subset sorted from them (not recorded which). The chain was built from TRBV29-1 and TRBJ2-1; the D segment could be TRBD2, given 7 matching bases. This receptor was obtained from a young man who had mild COVID-19 (a few samples of this study predate the infection). The sample titles of this study are shuffled in the database, so cell type and time point are left out; the donor was told from shared clones. CDR3 loop: CSVASLGGHEQFF. The DNA is as follows: TGCAGCGTTGCCTCCTTGGGGGGGCATGAGCAGTTCTTC.